This T cell receptor (beta chain) was identified in a study of chemoradiotherapy in HPV16-positive cancers. Study-wide findings and caveats: HPV-responsive T-cell expansion during chemoradiotherapy was linked to improved recurrence-free survival in HPV16-positive patients. Non-HPV-specific T cells did not expand in tumors during treatment, whereas candidate HPV-specific clones and E7-related motifs did. Functional assays defining HPV-specific T cells used only a couple of HPV16-positive patients.

Repeated repertoire sampling spanned the course of chemoradiotherapy. Details on this clone: No antigen is known for it.

Measured with immunoSEQ multiplex PCR; TCRdb has only the in-frame clones, and not every one. The repertoire has tens of thousands of clones, 80% of them found once; the top ten carry roughly 3.8%. With 3 bases clipped from V and 5 bases from J, the junction kept 14 bases outside the gene matches. Per the germline V gene, CDR1 is SQVTM and CDR2 is ANQGSEA. This CDR3 is built from 18 residues. The sequence was collected from a human donor with HPV-associated anogenital cancer. The sequencing here drew on blood, taken from a patient who underwent chemoradiotherapy. J is TRBJ2-6 and V is TRBV29-1; 9 nucleotides agree with TRBD2. CDR3 sequence reads: CSVDTGLAYKSRANVLTF. In DNA form, the CDR3 reads TGCAGCGTTGACACGGGACTAGCATACAAAAGTCGGGCCAACGTCCTGACTTTC. The variable domain in full, completed from reference TRBV29-1 and TRBJ2-6, reads SAVISQKPSRDICQRGTSLTIQCQVDSQVTMMFWYRQQPGQSLTLIATANQGSEATYESGFVIDKFPISRPNLTFSTLTVSNMSPEDSSIYLCSVDTGLAYKSRANVLTFGAGSRLTVL.